The clone carrying this T cell receptor (beta chain) has at least ten counts. Its specificity is unknown. This specimen comes from a study of OX40 agonist ivuxolimab in advanced cancers. As for the study in general: Given to patients was ivuxolimab, an agonistic anti-OX40 (CD134) antibody. Points from the study as a whole: Among some nonresponders, normalized T-cell clonal expansion was also low.

The V end was cut by 3 bases, the J end by 2 bases, with 6 bases between. This CDR3 region has 13 residues. CDR1 and CDR2 from the germline V gene are MDHEN and SYDVKM. Profiling relied on immunoSEQ multiplex PCR, and the TCRdb table lists in-frame clones only, not all of them. Here the sample spans under 20,000 clones, 74% being singletons. The genes are TRBV28 and TRBJ2-3; D is undetermined. The sequencing used CD4+ or CD8+ T cells sorted from blood, collected in a trial of the OX40 agonist ivuxolimab. The TCR was taken from an adult with an advanced solid tumor such as melanoma, head and neck, liver or kidney cancer. The DNA of the CDR3 is TGTGCCAGCAGTTTCCACATCACAGATACGCAGTATTTT. Residues: CASSFHITDTQYF. The entire variable domain, with the rest obtained from reference TRBV28 and TRBJ2-3, is as follows: DVKVTQSSRYLVKRTGEKVFLECVQDMDHENMFWYRQDPGLGLRLIYFSYDVKMKEKGDIPEGYSVSREKKERFSLILESASTNQTSMYLCASSFHITDTQYFGPGTRLTVL.